The present TCR beta chain was sequenced within a study of T cells in Graves' hyperthyroidism and ophthalmopathy. TCR beta CDR3 regions were amplified from RNA. In the first-round RT-PCR of the TCR CDR3, the HTBI primer set was used. TCRdb fed the multiplex PCR reads into MiXCR, producing one record per CDR3 protein. The sample records some 420,000 distinct CDR3 sequences, roughly 15% being singletons. Hyperthyroidism was newly diagnosed in patients aged 18 to 65 (duration under 2 months). Exclusion of patients followed from uncontrolled infection, other autoimmune disease, pregnancy or lactation. V was shortened by 5 bases and J by 3 bases, with 11 bases between the two germline ends. CDR1 and CDR2 from the germline V gene are GTSNPN and SVGIG (reference sequence). The CDR3 spans 12 residues.

This sequence originates from a young woman with Graves' hyperthyroidism. The sequencing sample was made of blood. The V and J genes are TRBV30 and TRBJ2-7, with D hard to call. The CDR3 DNA reads TGTGCCTGGCTACTACTTCACTACGAGCAGTACTTC. Its protein is CAWLLLHYEQYF.